These 4 T cell receptor beta chains were all obtained from the same sample, sequenced in a study of T cell repertoires in cytomegalovirus infection. For these TCRs, the target antigens are not known. TCRdb re-analysed the reads in MiXCR, keeping a single row per CDR3 protein. In the table there are tens of thousands of distinct CDR3 sequences, about a third of which are singletons. The sequenced sample was PBMCs, sequenced either directly or after in vitro stimulation (not recorded which). These receptor sequences come from a human donor in good health (CMV status not recorded). Some clones in this sample may be carry-over from other donors' samples.

V and J are TRBV7-4 and TRBJ2-5, with 15 positions matching TRBD2. The CDR3 has 16 residues. V shed 5 bases, J shed 5 bases, and the junction held 6 bases outside the gene matches. CDR1 SGHVT and CDR2 SQSDAQ come from the germline V gene. The CDR3 DNA reads as TGTGCCAGCAGCCTGGGACTAGCGGGAGGTTTGGAGACCCAGTACTTC. It yields the protein CASSLGLAGGLETQYF. Filled out from reference TRBV7-4 and TRBJ2-5, the complete variable domain reads GAGVSQSPRYKVAKRGRDVALRCDSISGHVTLYWYRQTLGQGSEVLTYSQSDAQRDKSGRPSGRFSAERPERSVSTLKIQRTEQGDSAVYLCASSLGLAGGLETQYFGPGTRLLVL.

The V call is TRBV11-2, the J call TRBJ1-4, with D uncertain. CDR1 is SGHAT and CDR2 is FQNNGV in the germline V gene. Trimming removed 0 bases at V and 7 bases at J, with 6 bases between. CDR3 length: 13 amino acids. The CDR3 reads CASSLDRSEKLFF. The CDR3, as DNA: TGTGCCAGCAGCTTAGATCGCAGTGAAAAACTGTTTTTT.

The chain recombines TRBV12-3 or TRBV12-4 with TRBJ2-5; tentative D call: TRBD1 (5 bases). CDR3 length equals 16 residues. V gave up 7 bases and J gave up 7 bases, with 25 bases separating them. CDR3 DNA sequence: TGTGCCAGCACCCTTCAGGGCCCGGAAGGTTTGGTGACCCAGTACTTC. Encoded protein: CASTLQGPEGLVTQYF.

This clonotype came up many times. The genes are TRBV7-2 and TRBJ2-7, with a tentative D call TRBD2 (5 bases). Trimming pared 8 bases from V and 7 bases from J, leaving 15 bases between. From germline, CDR1 is SGHTA and CDR2 FQGNSA. This CDR3 is 12 amino acids long. The CDR3 sequence: CASGTFGGEQYF. The CDR3, as DNA: TGTGCCAGCGGAACCTTCGGAGGAGAGCAGTACTTC.